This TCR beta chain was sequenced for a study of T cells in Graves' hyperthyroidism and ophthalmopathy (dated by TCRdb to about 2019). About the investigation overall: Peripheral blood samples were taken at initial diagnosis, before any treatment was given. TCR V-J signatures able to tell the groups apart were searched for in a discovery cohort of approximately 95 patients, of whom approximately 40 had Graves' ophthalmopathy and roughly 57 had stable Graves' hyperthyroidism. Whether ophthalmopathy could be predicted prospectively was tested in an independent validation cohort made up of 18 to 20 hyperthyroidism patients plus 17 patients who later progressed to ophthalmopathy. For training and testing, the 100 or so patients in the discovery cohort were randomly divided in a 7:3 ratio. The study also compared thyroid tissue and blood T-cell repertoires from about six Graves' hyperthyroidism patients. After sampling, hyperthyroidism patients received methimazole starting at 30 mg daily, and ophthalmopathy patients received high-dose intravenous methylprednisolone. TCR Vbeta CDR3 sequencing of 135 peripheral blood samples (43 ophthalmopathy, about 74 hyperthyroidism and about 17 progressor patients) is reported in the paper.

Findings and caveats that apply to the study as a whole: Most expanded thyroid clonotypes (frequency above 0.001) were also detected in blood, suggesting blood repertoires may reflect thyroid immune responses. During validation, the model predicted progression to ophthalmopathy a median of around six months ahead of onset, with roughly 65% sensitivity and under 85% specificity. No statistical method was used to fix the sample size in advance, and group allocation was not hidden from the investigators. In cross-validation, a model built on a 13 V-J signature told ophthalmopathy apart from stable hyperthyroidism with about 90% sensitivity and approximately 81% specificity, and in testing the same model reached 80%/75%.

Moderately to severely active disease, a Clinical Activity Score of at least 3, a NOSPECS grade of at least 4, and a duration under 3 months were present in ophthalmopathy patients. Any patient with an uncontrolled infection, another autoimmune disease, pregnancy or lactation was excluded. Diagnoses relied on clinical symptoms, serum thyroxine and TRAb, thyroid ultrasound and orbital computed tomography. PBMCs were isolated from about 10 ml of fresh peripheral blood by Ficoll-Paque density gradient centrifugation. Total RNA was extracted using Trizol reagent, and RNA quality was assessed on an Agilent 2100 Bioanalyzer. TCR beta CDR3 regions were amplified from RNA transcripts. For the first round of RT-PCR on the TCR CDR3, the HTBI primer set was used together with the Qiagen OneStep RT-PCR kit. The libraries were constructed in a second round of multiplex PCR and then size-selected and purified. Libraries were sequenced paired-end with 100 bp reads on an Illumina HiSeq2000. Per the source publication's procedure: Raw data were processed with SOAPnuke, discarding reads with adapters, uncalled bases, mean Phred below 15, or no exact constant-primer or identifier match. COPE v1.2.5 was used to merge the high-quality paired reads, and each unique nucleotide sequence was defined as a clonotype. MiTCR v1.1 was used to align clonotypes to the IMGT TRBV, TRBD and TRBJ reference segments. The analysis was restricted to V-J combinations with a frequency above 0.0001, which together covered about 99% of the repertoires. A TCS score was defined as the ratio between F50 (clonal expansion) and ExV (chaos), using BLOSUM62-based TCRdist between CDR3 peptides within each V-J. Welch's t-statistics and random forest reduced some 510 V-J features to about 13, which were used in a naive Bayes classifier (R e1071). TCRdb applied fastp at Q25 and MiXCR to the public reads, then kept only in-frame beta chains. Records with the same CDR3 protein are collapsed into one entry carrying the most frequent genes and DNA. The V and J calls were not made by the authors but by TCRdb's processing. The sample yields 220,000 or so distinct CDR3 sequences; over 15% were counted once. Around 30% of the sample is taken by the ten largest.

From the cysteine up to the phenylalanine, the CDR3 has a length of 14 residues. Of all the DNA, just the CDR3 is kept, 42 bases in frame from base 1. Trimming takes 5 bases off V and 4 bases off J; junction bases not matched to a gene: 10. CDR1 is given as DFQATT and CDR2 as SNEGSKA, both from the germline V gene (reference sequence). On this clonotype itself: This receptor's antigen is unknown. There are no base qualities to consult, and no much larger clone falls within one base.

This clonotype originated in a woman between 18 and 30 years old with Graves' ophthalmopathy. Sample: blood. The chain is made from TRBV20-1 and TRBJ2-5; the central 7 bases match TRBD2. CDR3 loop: CSAGFLGGRETQYF. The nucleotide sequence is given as TGCAGTGCTGGATTCCTCGGGGGGAGAGAGACCCAGTACTTC.